This is a list of T cell receptor beta chains from one sample in a study of T cell responses to AZD1222 COVID-19 vaccine. Sequencing was performed with immunoSEQ multiplex PCR; in TCRdb, only in-frame clones are kept and a portion is missing. The sample totals around 140,000 clones. What was sequenced was peripheral blood. Source of these receptors: an adult in good health. Each CDR3 is given with its conserved first and last residue. D genes are given only for firm matches.

v_gene: TRBV5-4
j_gene: TRBJ2-7
d_gene: -
CDR3nt: TGTGCCAGCAGCTTGGCCCAGGGATCCCTCTCCTACGAGCAGTACTTC
CDR3aa: CASSLAQGSLSYEQYF

v_gene: TRBV7-2
j_gene: TRBJ1-6
d_gene: TRBD1
CDR3nt: TGTGCCAGCAGCCCCCCGGGGACAGGGTCTAATTCACCCCTCCACTTT
CDR3aa: CASSPPGTGSNSPLHF

v_gene: TRBV19
j_gene: TRBJ1-1
d_gene: TRBD1
CDR3nt: TGTGCCAGTAGAAGCGGACAGGGGGGTTCCACTGAAGCTTTCTTT
CDR3aa: CASRSGQGGSTEAFF

v_gene: TRBV28
j_gene: TRBJ1-6
d_gene: -
CDR3nt: TGTGCCAGCGGGACATCCTATAATTCACCCCTCCACTTT
CDR3aa: CASGTSYNSPLHF

v_gene: TRBV12-3/TRBV12-4
j_gene: TRBJ2-7
d_gene: -
CDR3nt: TGTGCCAGCAGTCCCGCGGGCTCCTACGAGCAGTACTTC
CDR3aa: CASSPAGSYEQYF

v_gene: TRBV3-1/TRBV3-2
j_gene: TRBJ2-2
d_gene: -
CDR3nt: TGTGCCAGCAGGTGGGGGGCGGTGGGCACCGGGGAGCTGTTTTTT
CDR3aa: CASRWGAVGTGELFF

v_gene: TRBV4-1
j_gene: TRBJ1-2
d_gene: -
CDR3nt: TGCGCCAGCAGCCAAGGAGTACAGAAAGCCCATGGCTACACCTTC
CDR3aa: CASSQGVQKAHGYTF

v_gene: TRBV5-1
j_gene: TRBJ2-3
d_gene: -
CDR3nt: TGCGCCAGCAGCTTGTCGGGGGATTCCACAGATACGCAGTATTTT
CDR3aa: CASSLSGDSTDTQYF

v_gene: TRBV18
j_gene: TRBJ1-4
d_gene: TRBD1
CDR3nt: TGTGCCAGCTCACCTACAGGGGCCGCGGCTGAGGAAAAACTGTTTTTT
CDR3aa: CASSPTGAAAEEKLFF

v_gene: TRBV6-5
j_gene: TRBJ1-1
d_gene: -
CDR3nt: TGTGCCAGCAGAGGAGTGAACACTGAAGCTTTCTTT
CDR3aa: CASRGVNTEAFF

v_gene: TRBV18
j_gene: TRBJ2-2
d_gene: -
CDR3nt: TGTGCCAGCTCACCATCTGGACAGACAACCGGGGAGCTGTTTTTT
CDR3aa: CASSPSGQTTGELFF

v_gene: TRBV6-5
j_gene: TRBJ1-2
d_gene: TRBD1
CDR3nt: TGTGCCAGCAGTTACACTGGACAGGGCTATGGCTACACCTTC
CDR3aa: CASSYTGQGYGYTF

v_gene: TRBV27
j_gene: TRBJ1-5
d_gene: -
CDR3nt: TGTGCCAGCAGTAGCAGTACCTATAGCAATCAGCCCCAGCATTTT
CDR3aa: CASSSSTYSNQPQHF

v_gene: TRBV3-1/TRBV3-2
j_gene: TRBJ1-2
d_gene: TRBD1
CDR3nt: TGTGCCAGCAGCCAAGCTTCCCGGACAGGACCCTATGGCTACACCTTC
CDR3aa: CASSQASRTGPYGYTF

v_gene: TRBV14
j_gene: TRBJ1-6
d_gene: -
CDR3nt: TGTGCCAGCAGTCCTCTGGGGACCCCGGGGTTTTCACCCCTCCACTTT
CDR3aa: CASSPLGTPGFSPLHF

v_gene: TRBV2
j_gene: TRBJ2-1
d_gene: -
CDR3nt: TGTGCCAACAGTTTAAGCTCCTACAATGAGCAGTTCTTC
CDR3aa: CANSLSSYNEQFF

v_gene: TRBV3-1/TRBV3-2
j_gene: TRBJ1-2
d_gene: -
CDR3nt: TGTGCCAGCAGCCAACCCTACTTAGCAGGGCACGGGGGCTACACCTTC
CDR3aa: CASSQPYLAGHGGYTF

v_gene: TRBV15
j_gene: TRBJ2-1
d_gene: TRBD2
CDR3nt: TGTGCCACCAGGAAACCGGGACTAGTGCAAAATGAGCAGTTCTTC
CDR3aa: CATRKPGLVQNEQFF